This T cell receptor (beta chain) stems from a study of shared clonotypes between healthy human individuals. On the study more broadly: The cohort had a couple of women and three men, ages 18 to 49. Per-donor plates numbered three CD4 naive, three CD4 memory, two CD8 naive and one CD8 memory. General observations from the study: All-four-donor shared clonotypes had higher generation probabilities than non-shared clonotypes did.

Produced via immunoSEQ multiplex PCR; TCRdb's table is partial and in-frame only. This sample yields 950,000 to 1,300,000 clones, of which roughly 70% are seen a single time; roughly 1.5% belongs to the top ten. This clone was detected only a few times. The target antigen is unknown. Germline assignment: CDR1 SGHRS and CDR2 YFSETQ. V dropped 4 bases and J dropped 2 bases, with 15 bases sitting between them. The CDR3 contains 16 residues. The TCR comes from a man between 18 and 35 years old in good health. The chain employs TRBV5-1 and TRBJ1-4; D is undetermined. Input material: memory CD4+ T cells sorted from blood. Subset denoted: CD45RA-negative fraction. The CDR3 sequence: CASSLEGRNTNEKLFF. The CDR3, as DNA: TGCGCCAGCAGCCTGGAAGGGAGGAATACTAATGAAAAACTGTTTTTT.